These 20 T cell receptor beta chains originate from one sample sequenced in a study of T cell changes during pregnancy in multiple sclerosis. Some clones are missing from TCRdb's copy, which holds only in-frame ones; the method was immunoSEQ multiplex PCR. This sample has fewer than 45,000 clones; around 89% occur once, and the top ten carry approximately 6.8%. Sequencing used CD8+ T cells from peripheral blood mononuclear cells, obtained in the third trimester of pregnancy. Source of these receptors: a female donor with multiple sclerosis, enrolled in a pregnancy study.

The chain is built from TRBV6-6 and TRBJ2-3; a weak D match, TRBD1 (6 bases). Germline assignment: CDR1 MNHNY and CDR2 SVGAGI (reference sequence). This CDR3 is 15 amino acids long. Between the trimmed V and J ends, which lost 0 bases and 4 bases, there was a span of 11 bases. The CDR3 DNA follows: TGTGCCAGCAGTTACTCATCAGGGGCGGCAGATACGCAGTATTTT. It is translated as CASSYSSGAADTQYF.

This clone has just a few counts. The chain's CDR3 is CASGGQGSLDTQYF. As DNA, the CDR3 is TGTGCCAGCGGAGGACAGGGATCCCTAGATACGCAGTATTTT. The gene calls are TRBV2 and TRBJ2-3, with 8 bases matching TRBD1. V dropped 8 bases and J dropped 5; count of bases not matched to a gene: 9. In germline, CDR1 is SNHLY, CDR2 FYNNEI. CDR3 length: 14 residues.

The rearrangement links TRBV7-6 to TRBJ2-2, with TRBD2 as a possible D gene (6 bases). Germline CDR1 reads SGHVS; CDR2 reads FNYEAQ. The V end lost 2 bases, the J end lost 4 bases, and 17 bases lay between the germline ends. The CDR3 loop spans 17 amino acids. This chain's CDR3 is CASSLRGGRAGTGELFF. The CDR3 bases are TGTGCCAGCAGCTTAAGGGGAGGCAGGGCGGGCACCGGGGAGCTGTTTTTT.

V and J are TRBV6-1 and TRBJ1-4, with D unclear. The germline V gene encodes CDR1 MNHNS and CDR2 SASEGT. Trimming took 7 bases from V and 5 from J, leaving 11 bases between them. The CDR3 spans 13 residues. The CDR3 spells CASTPLENEKLFF. In DNA, the CDR3 is TGTGCCAGCACCCCCCTAGAGAATGAAAAACTGTTTTTT.

The chain has TRBV27 and TRBJ2-1; D possibly corresponds to TRBD2 (5 bases). CDR3 length equals 11 residues. V was cut by 8 bases and J by 8 bases, with 10 bases left in between. CDR1 is MNHEY, CDR2 SMNVEV, per germline (reference sequence). The CDR3 region has the DNA TGTGCCAGCCTTAGAGGGTATGAGCAGTTCTTC. It codes for CASLRGYEQFF.

The J gene is TRBJ2-7, the V gene TRBV7-8, with TRBD1 matching 11 bases. The V and J ends lost 3 bases and 5 bases, in that order; junction bases with no gene match: 9. CDR1 and CDR2 from the germline V gene are SGHVS and FQNEAQ. The CDR3 consists of 16 residues. CDR3 sequence: CASSFVVGTGGHEQYF. The CDR3 DNA reads as TGTGCCAGCAGCTTCGTCGTCGGGACAGGGGGTCACGAGCAGTACTTC.

In its sample, this clone was seen many times. The CDR3 here is CASTGQVSYNSPLHF. In DNA, the CDR3 is TGTGCCAGCACCGGACAGGTCTCCTATAATTCACCCCTCCACTTT. This chain links TRBV6-1 with TRBJ1-6, with 7 bases aligning to TRBD1. The CDR3 runs to 15 residues. The germline V gene encodes CDR1 MNHNS and CDR2 SASEGT. The V gene end was trimmed by 7 bases and the J gene end by 0 bases; junction bases not matched to a gene: 3.

This chain uses TRBV2 with TRBJ1-2, with D possibly being TRBD1 (5 bases). The CDR3 is 14 amino acids. The germline V gene encodes CDR1 SNHLY and CDR2 FYNNEI. Trimming took 6 bases from V and 4 from J, leaving 15 bases between them. CDR3 amino acids: CASSLGGELYGYTF. The CDR3 DNA sequence: TGTGCCAGCAGCCTGGGGGGGGAACTCTATGGCTACACCTTC.

CDR3 loop: CASSPGTDTQYF. The DNA for the CDR3 is TGTGCCAGCAGCCCAGGCACAGATACGCAGTATTTT. The J gene is TRBJ2-3, the V gene TRBV27; no reliable D call. V lost 6 bases and J lost 1, with 5 bases in between. Looked up from germline, CDR1 is MNHEY and CDR2 is SMNVEV (reference sequence). The CDR3 spans 12 residues.

The chain couples TRBV18 to TRBJ2-7; 7 positions agree with TRBD1. Germline assignment: CDR1 KGHSH and CDR2 LQKENI. Trimming removed 3 bases from V and 3 bases from J; junction bases left unmatched: 2. CDR3 length: 13 residues. CDR3 residues: CASSPGTVYEQYF. DNA for the CDR3: TGTGCCAGCTCACCCGGGACAGTCTACGAGCAGTACTTC. Full variable domain (remainder filled in from reference TRBV18 and TRBJ2-7): NAGVMQNPRHLVRRRGQEARLRCSPMKGHSHVYWYRQLPEEGLKFMVYLQKENIIDESGMPKERFSAEFPKEGPSILRIQQVVRGDSAAYFCASSPGTVYEQYFGPGTRLTVT.

This clone is a singleton in its sample. The V and J genes are TRBV19 and TRBJ2-7; TRBD2 matches 9 bases. Germline V lookup: CDR1 LNHDA, CDR2 SQIVND (reference sequence). This CDR3 has 15 residues. The V gene end was trimmed by 4 bases and the J gene end by 3 bases; junction bases not matched to a gene: 7. CDR3 sequence (DNA): TGTGCCAGTAGTACCGCGGGGGGGCGCATCTACGAGCAGTACTTC. Translation: CASSTAGGRIYEQYF.

This clone appeared once. The V and J genes are TRBV6-5 and TRBJ1-2, with TRBD1 matching over 7 bases. The CDR3 runs 13 residues. Unmatched junction bases numbered 3, after V lost 5 bases and J lost 3 bases. The germline CDR1 and CDR2 sequences are MNHEY and SVGAGI. CDR3 in DNA: TGTGCCAGCAGTCCCACAGGGGACTATGGCTACACCTTC. It is translated as CASSPTGDYGYTF.

A note on this clone: Compared with germline, one end of the junction differs, possibly owing to a read error. J is TRBJ1-1 and V is TRBV6-1; maybe TRBD1 (5 bases). The CDR3 runs to 16 residues. Per germline, CDR1 MNHNS and CDR2 SASEGT. This CDR3 is CASSAPRGGEDTEAFF. CDR3 DNA: TGTGCCAGTAGTGCCCCTCGGGGGGGAGAGGACACTGAAGCTTTCTTT.

V and J are TRBV9 and TRBJ2-2; tentative D call: TRBD2 (5 bases). Germline V gene lookup returns CDR1 SGDLS and CDR2 YYNGEE. This CDR3 spans 17 amino acids. V lost 2 bases, J lost 3 bases, and 17 bases lay in between. CDR3 DNA: TGTGCCAGCAGCGTGTTATCGGGCGCCGGGGACACCGGGGAGCTGTTTTTT. It is translated as CASSVLSGAGDTGELFF.

The chain has TRBV9 and TRBJ1-1; TRBD1 might be the D (6 bases). This CDR3 comprises 13 residues. Germline CDR1 reads SGDLS; CDR2 reads YYNGEE. The ends were cut back, 4 bases at V and 8 bases at J, with 15 bases in the middle. The CDR3 region is CASSIRPGTEAFF. The CDR3 nucleotides read TGTGCCAGCAGCATTCGACCCGGGACAGAAGCTTTCTTT.

The rearrangement links TRBV5-5 to TRBJ1-1; D unclear. This CDR3 has 13 amino acids. V was cut by 0 bases and J by 1 base, with 4 bases left in between. CDR1 is SGHKS and CDR2 is YYEKEE in the germline V gene (reference sequence). The CDR3 protein is CASSLVRNTEAFF. CDR3 in DNA: TGTGCCAGCAGCTTGGTTCGGAACACTGAAGCTTTCTTT.

The chain carries TRBV30 and TRBJ1-6; tentatively, D is TRBD1 (6 bases). Germline loops: CDR1 GTSNPN, CDR2 SVGIG (reference sequence). The CDR3 extends over 15 amino acids. The ends were cut back, 0 bases at V and 0 bases at J, with 6 bases in the middle. Here the CDR3 DNA reads TGTGCCTGGAGTGTACAGGGCTCCTATAATTCACCCCTCCACTTT. Encoded protein: CAWSVQGSYNSPLHF.

This rearrangement joins TRBV6-4 to TRBJ2-1, with 7 bases fitting TRBD1. The V and J ends lost 2 bases and 5 bases, in that order; junction bases with no gene match: 0. The CDR3 runs to 13 residues. Per germline, CDR1 MRHNA and CDR2 SNTAGT. The CDR3 nucleotides are TGTGCCAGCAGTGACAGGGGGCACAATGAGCAGTTCTTC. It is translated as CASSDRGHNEQFF.

The gene calls are TRBV7-4 and TRBJ1-1; D ambiguous. The CDR3 runs to 13 residues. CDR1 is SGHVT, CDR2 SQSDAQ, per germline. The V and J ends lost 5 bases and 0 bases respectively, with 7 bases between them. The CDR3 protein is CASSVGMNTEAFF. CDR3 in DNA: TGTGCCAGCAGCGTCGGGATGAACACTGAAGCTTTCTTT.

The chain has TRBV30 and TRBJ2-3; 8 nucleotides agree with TRBD2. The CDR3 loop spans 13 amino acids. V was clipped by 5 bases and J by 4 bases; unmatched bases: 5. Germline V gives CDR1 GTSNPN, CDR2 SVGIG (reference sequence). The DNA of the CDR3 is TGTGCCTGGGCGCGGGGGGCGGCAGATACGCAGTATTTT. Translating it yields CAWARGAADTQYF.